This T cell receptor beta chain was retrieved from a study of follicular helper T cells after annual influenza vaccination. Study-wide results and caveats: Change in circulating plasmablasts correlated with ICOS+CD38+ cTfh clonality change.

Note on this clone: What it recognizes is unknown.

Data came from immunoSEQ multiplex PCR; TCRdb stores just in-frame clones and leaves some out. The table records almost 9,500 clones, 70% to 90% of them present only once. Specified time point: 2015-2016 season, pre-vaccination. Before and after seasonal inactivated influenza vaccination, adults gave blood for sorting CD4 subsets for sequencing. Germline CDR1 and CDR2: SGHDT and YYEEEE. The CDR3 has 15 amino acids. The V end was cut by 4 bases, the J end by 5 bases, with 15 bases between. The specimen comprised CXCR5+ CD38- circulating T follicular helper cells from blood, sampled on the day of influenza vaccination. Subset noted: circulating Tfh, non-naive CD4+CXCR5+PD-1+ (ICOS+CD38+ or ICOS-CD38-). V gene TRBV5-6 combines with J gene TRBJ1-4; D gene uncertain. The receptor was isolated from an adult who received the influenza vaccine. The CDR3 DNA sequence: TGTGCCAGCAGCCGCCCAGCGGGTCTAAATGAAAAACTGTTTTTT. Its protein is CASSRPAGLNEKLFF.